This T cell receptor (beta chain) is drawn from a study of blood T cell repertoires in COVID-19. Trimming cost V 3 bases and J 1 base, with 9 bases left between them. Germline CDR1 reads KGHSH; CDR2 reads LQKENI. This CDR3 comprises 14 residues. The table came from immunoSEQ multiplex PCR; TCRdb's copy has only in-frame clones and leaves some out. The profile shows about 200,000 clones, roughly 90% of them singletons. The chain recombines TRBV18 with TRBJ1-1; no reliable D call. The TCR was taken from a woman in her twenties or thirties with acute COVID-19. Specimen: PBMCs or T cells enriched from blood (not recorded which). For the CDR3, the DNA is TGTGCCAGCTCACCGGAGGGATGGAACACTGAAGCTTTCTTT. This codes for CASSPEGWNTEAFF.